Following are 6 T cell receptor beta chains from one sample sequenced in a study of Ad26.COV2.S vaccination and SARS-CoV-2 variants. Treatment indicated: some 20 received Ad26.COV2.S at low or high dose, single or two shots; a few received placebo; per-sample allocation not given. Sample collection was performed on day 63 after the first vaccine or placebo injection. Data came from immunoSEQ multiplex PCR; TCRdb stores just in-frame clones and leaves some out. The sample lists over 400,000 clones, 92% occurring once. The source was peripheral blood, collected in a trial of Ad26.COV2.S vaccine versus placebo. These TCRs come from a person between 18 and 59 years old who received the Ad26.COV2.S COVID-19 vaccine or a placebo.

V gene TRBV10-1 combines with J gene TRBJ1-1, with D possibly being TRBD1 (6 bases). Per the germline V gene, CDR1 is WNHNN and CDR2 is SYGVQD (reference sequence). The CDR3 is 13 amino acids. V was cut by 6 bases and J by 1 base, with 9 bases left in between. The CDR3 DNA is TGCGCCAGCAGAGCGGACAGGAACACTGAAGCTTTCTTT. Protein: CASRADRNTEAFF.

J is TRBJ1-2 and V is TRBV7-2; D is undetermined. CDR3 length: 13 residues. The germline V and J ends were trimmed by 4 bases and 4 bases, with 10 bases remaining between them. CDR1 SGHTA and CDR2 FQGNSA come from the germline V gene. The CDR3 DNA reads TGTGCCAGCAGCTCGACGACGCTCTATGGCTACACCTTC. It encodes CASSSTTLYGYTF.

The CDR3 nucleotides read TGTGCCAGTAGTATCAGGGCATGGGCGGCCACCTACGAGCAGTACTTC. Translating it yields CASSIRAWAATYEQYF. The V call is TRBV19, the J call TRBJ2-7, with D perhaps TRBD1 (5 bases). The germline V gene encodes CDR1 LNHDA and CDR2 SQIVND (reference sequence). Trimming shortened V by 3 bases and J by 2 bases, and 17 bases separated the two germline ends. The CDR3 runs to 16 residues.

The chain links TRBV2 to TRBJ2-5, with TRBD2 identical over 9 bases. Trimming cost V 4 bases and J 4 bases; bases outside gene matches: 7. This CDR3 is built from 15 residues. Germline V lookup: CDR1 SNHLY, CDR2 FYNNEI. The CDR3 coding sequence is TGTGCCAGCAGTGGTAGTAGCGGGGGCGGAGAGACCCAGTACTTC. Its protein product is CASSGSSGGGETQYF.

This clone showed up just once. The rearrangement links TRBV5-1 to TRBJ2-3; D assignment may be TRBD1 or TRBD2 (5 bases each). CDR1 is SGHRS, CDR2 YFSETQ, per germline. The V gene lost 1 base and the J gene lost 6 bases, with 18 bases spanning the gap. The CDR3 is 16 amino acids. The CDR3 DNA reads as TGCGCCAGCAGCTTGAGGGTGTTGGGGGAAAGTGATACGCAGTATTTT. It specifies CASSLRVLGESDTQYF.

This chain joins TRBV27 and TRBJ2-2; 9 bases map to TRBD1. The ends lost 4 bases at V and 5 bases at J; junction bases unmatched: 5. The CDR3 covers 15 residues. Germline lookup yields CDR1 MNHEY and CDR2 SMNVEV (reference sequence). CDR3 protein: CASSWTGAPTGELFF. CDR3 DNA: TGTGCCAGCAGTTGGACAGGGGCCCCAACCGGGGAGCTGTTTTTT.